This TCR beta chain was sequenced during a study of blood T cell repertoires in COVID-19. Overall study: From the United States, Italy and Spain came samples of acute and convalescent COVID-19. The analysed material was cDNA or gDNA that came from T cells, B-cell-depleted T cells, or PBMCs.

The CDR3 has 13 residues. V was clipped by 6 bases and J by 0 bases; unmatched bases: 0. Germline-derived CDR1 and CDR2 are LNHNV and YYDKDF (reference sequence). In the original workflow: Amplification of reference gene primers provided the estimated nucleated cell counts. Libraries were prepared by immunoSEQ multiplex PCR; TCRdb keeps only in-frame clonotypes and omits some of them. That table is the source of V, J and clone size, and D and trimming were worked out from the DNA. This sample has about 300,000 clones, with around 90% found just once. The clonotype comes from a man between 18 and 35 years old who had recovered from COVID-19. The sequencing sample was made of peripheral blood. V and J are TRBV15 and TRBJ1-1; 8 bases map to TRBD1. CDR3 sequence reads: CATRGQVNTEAFF. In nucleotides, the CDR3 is TGTGCCACCAGGGGACAGGTGAACACTGAAGCTTTCTTT.